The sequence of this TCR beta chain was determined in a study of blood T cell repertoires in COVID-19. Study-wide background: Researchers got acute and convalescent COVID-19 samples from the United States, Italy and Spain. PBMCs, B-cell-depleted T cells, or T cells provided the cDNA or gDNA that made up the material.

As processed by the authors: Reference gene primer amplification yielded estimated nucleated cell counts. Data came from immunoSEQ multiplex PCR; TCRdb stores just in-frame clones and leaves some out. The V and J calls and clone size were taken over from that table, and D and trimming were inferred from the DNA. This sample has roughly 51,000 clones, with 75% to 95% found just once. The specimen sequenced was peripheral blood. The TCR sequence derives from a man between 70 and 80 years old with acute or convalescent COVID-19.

Here the CDR3 reads CASSSREGIAGGNNEQFF. The DNA for the CDR3 is TGTGCCAGCAGTTCCCGCGAGGGGATAGCGGGGGGGAACAATGAGCAGTTCTTC. The rearrangement joins TRBV28 to TRBJ2-1, with 11 bases that match TRBD2. The CDR3 loop spans 18 amino acids. After removal of 4 bases from V and 5 bases from J, the junction contained 13 bases not matched to a gene. The germline V gene has CDR1 MDHEN and CDR2 SYDVKM.